The 24 T cell receptor beta chains below were found in one sample sequenced in a study of blood T cells in healthy people across ages. Then a second PCR, running roughly 7 to 11 cycles, was carried out with a sample-barcoded 5' primer and a J-beta primer mix. TCRdb called the 5' RACE reads again in MiXCR, with one record for every CDR3 protein. The sample has hundreds of thousands of distinct CDR3 sequences, around three fifths seen once. Sequencing was done on a sample of blood. The receptors were gathered from a man between 60 and 75 years old in good health.

This chain links TRBV6-5 with TRBJ1-2, with D possibly matching TRBD1 (5 bases). Germline CDR1 MNHEY, CDR2 SVGAGI. Deletions cut 8 bases from V and 5 bases from J, with 18 bases between. This CDR3 contains 14 residues. CDR3 sequence (DNA): TGTGCCAGCGTCGCCCCCGGGACTGTATATGGCTACACCTTC. Amino acids: CASVAPGTVYGYTF.

The genes are TRBV18 and TRBJ1-2; no clear D. Germline CDR1 is KGHSH and CDR2 is LQKENI. This CDR3 has 15 residues. V lost 2 bases and J 1 base, leaving 11 bases between the germline ends. CDR3 bases: TGTGCCAGCTCACCATTCGAGACGGATAACTATGGCTACACCTTC. It specifies CASSPFETDNYGYTF.

The chain links TRBV4-2 to TRBJ2-5; D remains unclear. CDR3 length equals 15 residues. CDR1 LGHNA and CDR2 YNFKEQ come from the germline V gene. V was shortened by 4 bases and J by 2 bases, with 14 bases between the two germline ends. CDR3 sequence: CASSPSVATQETQYF. CDR3 coding DNA: TGTGCCAGCAGCCCATCAGTAGCAACGCAAGAGACCCAGTACTTC.

The chain links TRBV6-1 to TRBJ1-1; weak D call: TRBD1 (5 bases). V was pared by 5 bases and J by 0 bases, with 13 bases between. There are 15 residues in the CDR3. Germline V CDR1 and CDR2: MNHNS, SASEGT. The CDR3 coding sequence is TGTGCCAGCAGTATTGGGGGAGGTTTGAACACTGAAGCTTTCTTT. It yields the protein CASSIGGGLNTEAFF.

The chain joins TRBV7-9 to TRBJ2-7; 10 nucleotides agree with TRBD1. CDR1 and CDR2 (germline): SEHNR, FQNEAQ (reference sequence). The V and J ends lost 5 bases and 5 bases, in that order; junction bases with no gene match: 6. The CDR3 runs 14 residues. The CDR3 sequence: CASSTMTGGDEQYF. Written as DNA, the CDR3 is TGTGCCAGCAGCACAATGACAGGGGGCGACGAGCAGTACTTC.

This chain uses TRBV28 with TRBJ2-1; perhaps TRBD1 as D (5 bases). The germline gives CDR1 MDHEN, CDR2 SYDVKM. Trimming cost V 6 bases and J 3 bases, with 18 bases left between them. The CDR3 spans 16 residues. The CDR3: CASRTRGRGSYNEQFF. The CDR3 region has the DNA TGTGCCAGCAGAACCCGTGGTAGGGGTAGCTACAATGAGCAGTTCTTC.

The rearrangement joins TRBV4-1 to TRBJ2-4, with 7 bases identical to TRBD1. Judging by the DNA end, TRBJ2-7 fits better; the J call may be wrong. The CDR3 runs 13 residues. The germline CDR1 and CDR2 sequences are MGHRA and YSYEKL. CDR3 residues: CASSLSPGGEQYF. In DNA form, the CDR3 reads TGCGCCAGCAGCCTTTCACCAGGGGGCGAGCAGTACTTC.

The chain couples TRBV9 to TRBJ2-1; 13 bases are a match to TRBD2. V was pared by 3 bases and J by 9 bases, with 9 bases of the junction left unmatched. The CDR3 extends over 16 amino acids. Per germline, CDR1 SGDLS and CDR2 YYNGEE. The CDR3 DNA reads TGTGCCAGCAGCGCGGGACTAGCGGGGACCCTCGGTGAGCAGTTCTTC. This gives the protein CASSAGLAGTLGEQFF. The full variable domain, in which reference TRBV9 and TRBJ2-1 provide the parts outside the CDR3, is DSGVTQTPKHLITATGQRVTLRCSPRSGDLSVYWYQQSLDQGLQFLIQYYNGEERAKGNILERFSAQQFPDLHSELNLSSLELGDSALYFCASSAGLAGTLGEQFFGPGTRLTVL.

There are a few counts of this clonotype. The chain links TRBV20-1 to TRBJ2-3, with 8 nucleotides matching TRBD2. V lost 3 bases and J lost 2; bases outside the gene matches: 13. The germline V gene has CDR1 DFQATT and CDR2 SNEGSKA (reference sequence). The CDR3 covers 17 residues. CDR3 sequence (DNA): TGCAGTGCTAGGTCGCTGGCGGGGGGACTTATCACAGATACGCAGTATTTT. This encodes CSARSLAGGLITDTQYF.

The chain has TRBV20-1 and TRBJ1-3; D remains ambiguous. Germline assignment: CDR1 DFQATT and CDR2 SNEGSKA (reference sequence). The CDR3 loop spans 11 amino acids. V lost 4 bases, J lost 9 bases, and 10 bases lay in between. The CDR3 DNA is TGCAGTGCTAAGGGTGCCGGCACCATATATTTT. This translates into CSAKGAGTIYF.

The rearrangement links TRBV20-1 to TRBJ2-5; 8 positions agree with TRBD2. The germline V gene has CDR1 DFQATT and CDR2 SNEGSKA (reference sequence). V shed 6 bases, J shed 11 bases, and the junction held 14 bases outside the gene matches. CDR3 length equals 13 residues. The CDR3 sequence: CSAPGLAANEQYF. CDR3 in DNA: TGCAGTGCCCCTGGACTAGCAGCTAATGAGCAGTACTTC.

The chain joins TRBV7-2 to TRBJ2-5; D is ambiguous. There are 14 residues in the CDR3. Germline loops: CDR1 SGHTA, CDR2 FQGNSA. V lost 6 bases and J lost 5, with 16 bases in between. CDR3 sequence reads: CASRRPSAWETQYF. CDR3 DNA: TGTGCCAGCAGGCGTCCCTCGGCGTGGGAGACCCAGTACTTC.

The chain has TRBV29-1 and TRBJ1-1, with a weak D call TRBD1 (6 bases). Germline V gives CDR1 SQVTM, CDR2 ANQGSEA. CDR3 length: 11 residues. V lost 4 bases and J lost 6, with 9 bases in between. CDR3 region: CSVAGGPEAFF. CDR3 nucleotide sequence: TGCAGCGTTGCCGGGGGGCCTGAAGCTTTCTTT. Variable domain in full (rest from reference TRBV29-1 and TRBJ1-1): SAVISQKPSRDICQRGTSLTIQCQVDSQVTMMFWYRQQPGQSLTLIATANQGSEATYESGFVIDKFPISRPNLTFSTLTVSNMSPEDSSIYLCSVAGGPEAFFGQGTRLTVV.

V and J are TRBV6-2 or TRBV6-3 and TRBJ2-5; D gene uncertain. Germline CDR1 MNHEY, CDR2 SVGEGT. This CDR3 has 12 residues. V gave up 3 bases and J gave up 5 bases, with 7 bases separating them. The chain's CDR3 is CASSYTWETQYF. The CDR3 bases are TGTGCCAGCAGTTATACGTGGGAGACCCAGTACTTC.

In its sample, this clonotype was seen once. The chain has TRBV9 and TRBJ2-5, with 13 bases matching TRBD2. This CDR3 has 15 amino acids. The J segment lost 7 bases and the V segment lost 5 bases, leaving 8 bases of the junction unmatched. Per germline, CDR1 SGDLS and CDR2 YYNGEE. CDR3 nucleotides: TGTGCCAGCAGTGACGGTTGGACTAGCGGGGGGACCCAGTACTTC. This gives the protein CASSDGWTSGGTQYF.

V is TRBV7-9 and J is TRBJ2-1; 7 nucleotides line up with TRBD1. The trim removed 5 bases at V and 0 bases at J, leaving 4 bases unmatched. Looked up from germline, CDR1 is SEHNR and CDR2 is FQNEAQ (reference sequence). CDR3 length: 15 amino acids. The DNA of the CDR3 is TGTGCCAGCAGCCCGGGGACAGCCTCCTACAATGAGCAGTTCTTC. This codes for CASSPGTASYNEQFF.

The chain carries TRBV6-6 and TRBJ2-1; TRBD2 aligns across 8 bases. Trimming at V came to 6 bases and at J to 15 bases, leaving 7 bases not matched to a gene. The germline CDR1 and CDR2 sequences are MNHNY and SVGAGI (reference sequence). This CDR3 comprises 11 residues. The CDR3 loop is CASRGERGTFF. CDR3 DNA: TGTGCCAGCAGAGGTGAGCGGGGGACGTTCTTC.

The chain is built from TRBV6-1 and TRBJ1-2; TRBD1 aligns across 7 bases. Germline CDR1 is MNHNS and CDR2 is SASEGT. V shed 8 bases, J shed 5 bases, and the junction held 14 bases outside the gene matches. CDR3 length: 15 residues. The CDR3 DNA follows: TGTGCCAGCGCCAGGGGACAGTTACAGGCGTATGGCTACACCTTC. Translating gives CASARGQLQAYGYTF.

The V call is TRBV20-1, the J call TRBJ1-2; 7 positions match TRBD1. The V gene end was trimmed by 5 bases and the J gene end by 2 bases; junction bases not matched to a gene: 2. Per germline, CDR1 DFQATT and CDR2 SNEGSKA (reference sequence). There are 12 residues in the CDR3. The CDR3 bases are TGCAGTGCTGGGGGACAGAACTATGGCTACACCTTC. It is translated as CSAGGQNYGYTF.

This clonotype has a handful of counts. V and J are TRBV5-1 and TRBJ2-5; D gene unclear. This CDR3 comprises 13 residues. Looked up from germline, CDR1 is SGHRS and CDR2 is YFSETQ. Deletions cut 4 bases from V and 3 bases from J, with 10 bases between. CDR3 sequence: CASSPDVEETQYF. CDR3 sequence (DNA): TGCGCCAGCAGCCCCGACGTGGAAGAGACCCAGTACTTC.

This clonotype came up many times. The chain uses TRBV11-2 and TRBJ2-1; a possible D gene is TRBD2 (7 bases). CDR3 size: 18 residues. Germline lookup yields CDR1 SGHAT and CDR2 FQNNGV. V dropped 2 bases and J dropped 0 bases, with 17 bases sitting between them. The CDR3 is CASSLRPGGGLSYNEQFF. CDR3 sequence (DNA): TGTGCCAGCAGCTTACGCCCTGGCGGGGGCCTCTCCTACAATGAGCAGTTCTTC.

As regards this clonotype: One junction end disagrees with the germline gene, perhaps due to a read error. V and J are TRBV29-1 and TRBJ1-4, with 9 bases aligning to TRBD1. The CDR3 runs to 13 residues. Germline CDR1 is SQVTM and CDR2 is ANQGSEA. CDR3 residues: CCVGQGTNEKLFF. The CDR3 coding sequence is TGCTGCGTTGGACAGGGGACTAATGAAAAACTGTTTTTT.

This clonotype appeared a single time. The V call is TRBV5-6, the J call TRBJ2-7, with D hard to call. V dropped 0 bases and J dropped 9 bases, with 16 bases sitting between them. The length of the CDR3 is 14 residues. The germline V gene has CDR1 SGHDT and CDR2 YYEEEE. The CDR3 region is CASSLAPVRSRQYF. Written as DNA, the CDR3 is TGTGCCAGCAGCTTGGCCCCTGTCAGATCCCGGCAGTACTTC.

This clonotype was seen a few times. The rearrangement joins TRBV10-3 to TRBJ2-5; D is possibly TRBD1 or TRBD2 (5 bases each). CDR1 and CDR2 (germline): ENHRY, SYGVKD. V was pared by 4 bases and J by 1 base, with 7 bases between. The CDR3 length is 13 residues. The CDR3 is CAISGGIQETQYF. CDR3 nucleotide sequence: TGTGCCATCAGTGGGGGGATCCAAGAGACCCAGTACTTC.